The clone carrying this TCR beta chain is medium-sized within its sample. The sample belongs to a study of T cell changes during pregnancy in multiple sclerosis. Some clones are missing from TCRdb's copy, which holds only in-frame ones; the method was immunoSEQ multiplex PCR. The sample shows 15,000 or so clones, approximately 86% of them seen only once. Trimming at V came to 1 base and at J to 2 bases, leaving 2 bases not matched to a gene. Germline-derived CDR1 and CDR2 are MNHNS and SASEGT. This CDR3 contains 15 residues. The source is a female donor in good health, enrolled as a control in a pregnancy study. The sequenced sample was CD8+ T cells from peripheral blood mononuclear cells, obtained after pregnancy. This sequence joins TRBV6-1 and TRBJ1-2, with 9 bases aligning to TRBD1. CDR3 sequence: CASSEVTGGNYGYTF. CDR3 sequence (DNA): TGTGCCAGCAGTGAAGTAACAGGGGGCAACTATGGCTACACCTTC.